This is a list of T cell receptor beta chains from one sample in a study of post-analysis software for immune sequencing data. TCRdb redid the calling of the PCR reads with MiXCR, one entry per CDR3 protein. The sample contains about 430,000 distinct CDR3 sequences, roughly 40% of which appear only once. The specimen was blood. Receptor source: a girl aged 2 to 10 with multiple sclerosis. Each CDR3 is given with its conserved first and last residue. The D gene is left open where the match is weak. Clone size is given for some rows only: seen once, a few or many times, or a class if the clone is expanded.

j_call | clone_size | d_call | v_call | cdr3_aa | cdr3_nt
TRBJ2-7 | - | - | TRBV7-3 | CAGSLNRHREQYF | TGTGCCGGCAGCTTAAACAGGCATCGGGAGCAGTACTTC
TRBJ2-7 | - | - | TRBV20-1 | CSARGPPYEQYF | TGCAGTGCTAGAGGGCCCCCCTACGAGCAGTACTTC
TRBJ2-3 | few | TRBD2 | TRBV20-1 | CSAVAGNTDTQYF | TGCAGTGCGGTAGCGGGGAACACAGATACGCAGTATTTT
TRBJ1-1 | - | TRBD1 | TRBV20-1 | CSAIWTGDRRAFF | TGCAGTGCTATTTGGACAGGGGATCGGCGAGCTTTCTTT
TRBJ2-3 | - | - | TRBV4-3 | CASSQEPGISTDTQYF | TGCGCCAGCAGCCAAGAACCGGGAATCTCCACAGATACGCAGTATTTT
TRBJ2-3 | - | - | TRBV9 | CASSVSGQRTDTQYF | TGTGCCAGCAGCGTAAGTGGACAGAGGACAGATACGCAGTATTTT
TRBJ2-7 | few | TRBD2 | TRBV10-3 | CAISEGLAGVRSNEQYF | TGTGCCATCAGTGAGGGACTAGCGGGAGTCAGGTCCAACGAGCAGTACTTC
TRBJ1-1 | - | TRBD1 | TRBV20-1 | CSARFTGGNMNTEAFF | TGCAGTGCTAGATTTACAGGGGGAAACATGAACACTGAAGCTTTCTTT
TRBJ2-5 | few | - | TRBV5-1 | CASTKGQKQETQYF | TGCGCCAGTACCAAGGGACAAAAGCAAGAGACCCAGTACTTC
TRBJ2-7 | - | TRBD2 | TRBV20-1 | CSALDRAGGPDYEQYF | TGCAGTGCCCTAGACCGAGCGGGAGGGCCAGACTACGAGCAGTACTTC
TRBJ1-2 | - | - | TRBV29-1 | CSVRSLGGNYGYTF | TGCAGCGTTCGGTCACTGGGGGGTAACTATGGCTACACCTTC
TRBJ2-6 | - | - | TRBV5-1 | CASRQVISSGANVLTF | TGCGCCAGCAGACAGGTTATTTCCTCTGGGGCCAACGTCCTGACTTTC
TRBJ2-7 | - | - | TRBV28 | CATTVSGPYEQYF | TGTGCCACCACGGTTTCAGGGCCCTACGAGCAGTACTTC
TRBJ2-5 | many | - | TRBV5-5 | CASSLGVLELGETQYF | TGTGCCAGCAGCTTGGGAGTGTTGGAGTTAGGAGAGACCCAGTACTTC
TRBJ2-7 | few | TRBD1 | TRBV7-2 | CASSPRGQVISYEQYF | TGTGCCAGCAGCCCGAGGGGGCAGGTTATTTCCTACGAGCAGTACTTC
TRBJ2-7 | - | TRBD2 | TRBV20-1 | CSARSGGTLAGDSYNEQYF | TGCAGTGCTAGATCCGGCGGCACTCTAGCGGGCGACTCCTACAATGAGCAGTACTTC
TRBJ2-7 | few | - | TRBV4-1 | CASSRPGSKGEQYF | TGCGCCAGCAGCCGGCCCGGCTCTAAAGGCGAGCAGTACTTC
TRBJ2-1 | few | - | TRBV5-5 | CASSLGWDTYDNEQFF | TGTGCCAGCAGCTTGGGGTGGGACACCTATGACAATGAGCAGTTCTTC
TRBJ1-1 | few | - | TRBV27 | CASSLLPAGPNTEAFF | TGTGCCAGCAGTTTATTGCCAGCCGGTCCGAACACTGAAGCTTTCTTT